The 7 T cell receptor beta chains given below trace back to one sample, sequenced in a study of cytotoxic CD8 clonotypes in ibrutinib-treated CLL. Clones were read by immunoSEQ multiplex PCR, and TCRdb kept only the in-frame ones, dropping some. The repertoire holds 250,000 to 350,000 clones, with roughly four fifths as singletons. The sample in question was PBMCs, obtained at disease progression, from a patient treated with ibrutinib. Source of these receptors: a human donor with chronic lymphocytic leukemia.

The chain employs TRBV5-1 and TRBJ2-7; tentative D call: TRBD1 (6 bases). CDR1 and CDR2 (germline): SGHRS, YFSETQ. The CDR3 has 15 amino acids. V was clipped by 0 bases and J by 0 bases, with 10 bases between them. CDR3 in amino acids: CASSLETGPSYEQYF. CDR3 DNA sequence: TGCGCCAGCAGCTTGGAGACAGGTCCCTCCTACGAGCAGTACTTC.

The chain has TRBV5-4 and TRBJ1-2, with a possible D match to TRBD1 (6 bases). The CDR3 is 13 amino acids. The ends were cut back, 3 bases at V and 2 bases at J, with 8 bases in the middle. Germline-derived CDR1 and CDR2 are SGHNT and YYREEE (reference sequence). The CDR3 is CASSYGQNYGYTF. As DNA, the CDR3 is TGTGCCAGCAGCTACGGACAGAACTATGGCTACACCTTC.

The chain is built from TRBV29-1 and TRBJ2-7; possibly TRBD1 for D (6 bases). The V gene's germline CDR1 is SQVTM and CDR2 ANQGSEA. V dropped 0 bases and J dropped 4 bases, with 16 bases sitting between them. The CDR3 covers 15 residues. CDR3 in DNA: TGCAGCGTTGAAGATCCGGGACATGGGGGATACGAGCAGTACTTC. The encoded protein is CSVEDPGHGGYEQYF.

This chain joins TRBV14 and TRBJ2-7; 9 nucleotides agree with TRBD1. The CDR3 length is 14 residues. Unmatched junction bases numbered 4, after V lost 4 bases and J lost 3 bases. Germline lookup yields CDR1 SGHDN and CDR2 FVKESK. DNA for the CDR3: TGTGCCAGCAGCCCTCGGACAGGGGACTACGAGCAGTACTTC. It translates to CASSPRTGDYEQYF.

The chain is built from TRBV7-9 and TRBJ1-2, with 8 bases matching TRBD1. Germline loops: CDR1 SEHNR, CDR2 FQNEAQ (reference sequence). V gave up 1 base and J gave up 0 bases; unmatched junction bases: 7. This CDR3 comprises 17 residues. In DNA form, the CDR3 reads TGTGCCAGCAGCTTAGGCTTTGGACAGGGCCCTAACTATGGCTACACCTTC. Translated, it gives CASSLGFGQGPNYGYTF.

The V gene is TRBV21-1, the J gene TRBJ1-5. TRBV21-1 is classified as a pseudogene. This CDR3 has 15 residues. The CDR3 region is CASSRAGEGHQPQHF. The CDR3 nucleotides are TGTGCCAGCAGCAGGGCAGGGGAGGGCCATCAGCCCCAGCATTTT.

This clone was seen only once. The rearrangement joins TRBV29-1 to TRBJ1-1, with 9 bases fitting TRBD1. Trimming at V came to 1 base and at J to 0 bases, leaving 15 bases not matched to a gene. Germline CDR1 is SQVTM and CDR2 is ANQGSEA. This CDR3 comprises 19 residues. CDR3 residues: CSVEGHSSGTGNLNTEAFF. The DNA of the CDR3 is TGCAGCGTTGAAGGCCACTCATCCGGGACAGGGAATTTGAACACTGAAGCTTTCTTT.